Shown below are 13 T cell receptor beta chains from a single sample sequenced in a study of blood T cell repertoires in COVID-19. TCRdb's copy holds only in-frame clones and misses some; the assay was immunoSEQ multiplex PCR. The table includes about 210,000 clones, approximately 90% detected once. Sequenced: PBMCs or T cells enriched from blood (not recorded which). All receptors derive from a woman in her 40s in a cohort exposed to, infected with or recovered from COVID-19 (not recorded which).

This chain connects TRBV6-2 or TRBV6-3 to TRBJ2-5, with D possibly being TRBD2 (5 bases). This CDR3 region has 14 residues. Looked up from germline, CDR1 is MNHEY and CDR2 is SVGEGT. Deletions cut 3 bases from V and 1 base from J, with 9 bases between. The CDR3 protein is CASSYTGIQETQYF. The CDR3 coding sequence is TGTGCCAGCAGTTATACCGGGATCCAAGAGACCCAGTACTTC.

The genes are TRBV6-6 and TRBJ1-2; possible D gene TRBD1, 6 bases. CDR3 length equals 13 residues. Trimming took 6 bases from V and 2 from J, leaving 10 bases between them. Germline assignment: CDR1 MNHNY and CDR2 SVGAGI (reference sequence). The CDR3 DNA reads TGTGCCAGCAGCCCCGGGACAAACTATGGCTACACCTTC. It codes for CASSPGTNYGYTF.

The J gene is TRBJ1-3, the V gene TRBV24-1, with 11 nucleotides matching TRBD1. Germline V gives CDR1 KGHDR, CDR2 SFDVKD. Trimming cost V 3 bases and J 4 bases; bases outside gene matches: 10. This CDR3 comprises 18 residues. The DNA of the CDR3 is TGTGCCACCAGTGATGGGACAGGGGGTCTTATCGAGGGAAACACCATATATTTT. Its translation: CATSDGTGGLIEGNTIYF.

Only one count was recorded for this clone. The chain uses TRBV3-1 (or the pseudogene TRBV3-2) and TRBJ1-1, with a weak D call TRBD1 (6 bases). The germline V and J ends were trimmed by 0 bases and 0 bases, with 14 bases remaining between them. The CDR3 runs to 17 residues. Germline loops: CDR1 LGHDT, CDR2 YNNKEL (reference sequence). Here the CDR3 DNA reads TGTGCCAGCAGCCAAGAGAGGGCAGGGGCCTTGAACACTGAAGCTTTCTTT. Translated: CASSQERAGALNTEAFF.

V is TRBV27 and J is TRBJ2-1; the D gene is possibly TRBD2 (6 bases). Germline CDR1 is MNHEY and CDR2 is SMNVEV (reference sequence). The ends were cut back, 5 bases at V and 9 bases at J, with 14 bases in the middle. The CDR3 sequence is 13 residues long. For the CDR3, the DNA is TGTGCCAGCAGTCGATATACGGAGGGTGAGCAGTTCTTC. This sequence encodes CASSRYTEGEQFF.

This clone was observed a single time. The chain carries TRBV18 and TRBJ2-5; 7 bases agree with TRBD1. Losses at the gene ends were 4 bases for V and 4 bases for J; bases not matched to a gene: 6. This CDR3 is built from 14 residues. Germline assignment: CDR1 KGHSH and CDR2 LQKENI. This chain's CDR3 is CASSRIQGRETQYF. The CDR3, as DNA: TGTGCCAGCTCACGGATACAGGGGCGAGAGACCCAGTACTTC. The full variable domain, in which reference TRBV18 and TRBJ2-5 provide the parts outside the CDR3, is NAGVMQNPRHLVRRRGQEARLRCSPMKGHSHVYWYRQLPEEGLKFMVYLQKENIIDESGMPKERFSAEFPKEGPSILRIQQVVRGDSAAYFCASSRIQGRETQYFGPGTRLLVL.

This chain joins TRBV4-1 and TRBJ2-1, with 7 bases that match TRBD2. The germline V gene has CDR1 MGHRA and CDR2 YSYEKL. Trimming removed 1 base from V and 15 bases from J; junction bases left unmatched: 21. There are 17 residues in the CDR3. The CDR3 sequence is CASSQGEVSGTTSPGFF. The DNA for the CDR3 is TGCGCCAGCAGCCAAGGGGAAGTTTCCGGGACTACCTCACCGGGGTTCTTC.

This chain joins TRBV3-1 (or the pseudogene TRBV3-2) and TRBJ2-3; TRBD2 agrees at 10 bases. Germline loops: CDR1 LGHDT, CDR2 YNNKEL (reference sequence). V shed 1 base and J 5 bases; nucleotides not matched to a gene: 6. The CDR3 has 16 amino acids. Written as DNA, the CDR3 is TGTGCCAGCAGCCAAGGTCGGCTAGCGGGGGTAGATACGCAGTATTTT. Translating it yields CASSQGRLAGVDTQYF.

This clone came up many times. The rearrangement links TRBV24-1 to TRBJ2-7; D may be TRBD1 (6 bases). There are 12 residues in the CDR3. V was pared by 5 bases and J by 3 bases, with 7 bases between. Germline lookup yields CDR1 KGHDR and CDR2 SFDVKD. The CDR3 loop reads CATSGRGYEQYF. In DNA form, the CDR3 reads TGTGCCACCAGTGGCAGGGGCTACGAGCAGTACTTC.

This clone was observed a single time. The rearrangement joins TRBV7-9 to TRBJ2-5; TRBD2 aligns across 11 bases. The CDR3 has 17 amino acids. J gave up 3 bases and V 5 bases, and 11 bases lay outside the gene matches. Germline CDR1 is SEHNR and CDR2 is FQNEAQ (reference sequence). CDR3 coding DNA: TGTGCCAGCAGCCAACCTCAAACTAGCGGGGGAGAAGAGACCCAGTACTTC. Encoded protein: CASSQPQTSGGEETQYF.

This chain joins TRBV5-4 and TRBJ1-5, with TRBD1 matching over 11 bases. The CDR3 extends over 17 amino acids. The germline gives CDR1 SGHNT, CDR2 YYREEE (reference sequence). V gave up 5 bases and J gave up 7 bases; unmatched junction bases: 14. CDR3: CASRLSRGQGVWQPQHF. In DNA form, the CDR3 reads TGTGCCAGCAGGCTGTCTCGGGGACAGGGGGTTTGGCAGCCCCAGCATTTT.

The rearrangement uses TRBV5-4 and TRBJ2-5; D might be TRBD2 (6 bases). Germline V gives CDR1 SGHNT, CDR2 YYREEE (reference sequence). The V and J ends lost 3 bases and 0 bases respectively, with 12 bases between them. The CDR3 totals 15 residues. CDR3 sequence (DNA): TGTGCCAGCAGCTCGGGGGACCGCAACCAAGAGACCCAGTACTTC. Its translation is CASSSGDRNQETQYF.

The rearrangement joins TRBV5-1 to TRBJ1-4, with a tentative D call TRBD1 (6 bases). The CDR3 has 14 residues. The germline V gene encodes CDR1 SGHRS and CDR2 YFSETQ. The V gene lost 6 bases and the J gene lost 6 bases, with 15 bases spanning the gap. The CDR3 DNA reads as TGCGCCAGCACTATGACAGCAGGGGATGAAAAACTGTTTTTT. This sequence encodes CASTMTAGDEKLFF.